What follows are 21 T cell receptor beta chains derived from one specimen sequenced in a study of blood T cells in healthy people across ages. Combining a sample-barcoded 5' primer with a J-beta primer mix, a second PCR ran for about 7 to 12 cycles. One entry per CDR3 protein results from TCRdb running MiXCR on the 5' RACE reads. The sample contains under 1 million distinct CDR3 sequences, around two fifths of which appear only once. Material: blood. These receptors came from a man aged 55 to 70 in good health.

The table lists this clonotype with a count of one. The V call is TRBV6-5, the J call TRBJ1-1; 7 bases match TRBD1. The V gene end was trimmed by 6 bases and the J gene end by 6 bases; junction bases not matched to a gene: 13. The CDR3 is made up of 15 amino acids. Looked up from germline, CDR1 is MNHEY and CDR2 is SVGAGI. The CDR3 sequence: CASRVLFTGVAEAFF. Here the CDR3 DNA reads TGTGCCAGCAGAGTTCTATTCACAGGGGTCGCTGAAGCTTTCTTT.

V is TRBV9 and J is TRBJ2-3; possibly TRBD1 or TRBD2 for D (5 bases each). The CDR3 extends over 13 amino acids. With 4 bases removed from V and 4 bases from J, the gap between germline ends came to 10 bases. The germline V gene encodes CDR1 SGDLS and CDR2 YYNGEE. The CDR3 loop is CASSPRDADTQYF. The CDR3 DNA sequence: TGTGCCAGCAGCCCCCGGGACGCAGATACGCAGTATTTT.

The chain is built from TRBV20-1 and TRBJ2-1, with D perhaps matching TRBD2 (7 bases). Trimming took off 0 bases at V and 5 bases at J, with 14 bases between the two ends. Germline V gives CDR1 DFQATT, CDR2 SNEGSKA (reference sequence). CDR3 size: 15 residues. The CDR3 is CSARDRRGLNNEQFF. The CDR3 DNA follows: TGCAGTGCTAGAGATAGGCGGGGGCTGAACAATGAGCAGTTCTTC.

DNA of the CDR3: TGCGCCAGCAGCTTGATGCGGGACGAGCAGTTCTTC. It is translated as CASSLMRDEQFF. The chain has TRBV5-1 and TRBJ2-1; perhaps TRBD2 as D (6 bases). This CDR3 has 12 amino acids. V shed 1 base and J shed 10 bases, with 9 bases lying between them. Germline V CDR1 and CDR2: SGHRS, YFSETQ. Drawing the rest from reference TRBV5-1 and TRBJ2-1, the complete variable domain is KAGVTQTPRYLIKTRGQQVTLSCSPISGHRSVSWYQQTPGQGLQFLFEYFSETQRNKGNFPGRFSGRQFSNSRSEMNVSTLELGDSALYLCASSLMRDEQFFGPGTRLTVL.

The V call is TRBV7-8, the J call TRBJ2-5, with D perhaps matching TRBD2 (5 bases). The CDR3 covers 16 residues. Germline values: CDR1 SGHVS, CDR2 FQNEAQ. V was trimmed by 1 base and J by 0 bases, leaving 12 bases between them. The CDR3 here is CASSLGLWGDQETQYF. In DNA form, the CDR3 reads TGTGCCAGCAGCTTAGGTCTATGGGGAGACCAAGAGACCCAGTACTTC.

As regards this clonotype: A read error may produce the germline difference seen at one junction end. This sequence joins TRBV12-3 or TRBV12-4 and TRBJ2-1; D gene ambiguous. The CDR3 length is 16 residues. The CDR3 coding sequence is TGTGCCAGCAGTTTCTCCTTCCTCAGCTCCTACGATGAGCAGTTCTTC. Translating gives CASSFSFLSSYDEQFF.

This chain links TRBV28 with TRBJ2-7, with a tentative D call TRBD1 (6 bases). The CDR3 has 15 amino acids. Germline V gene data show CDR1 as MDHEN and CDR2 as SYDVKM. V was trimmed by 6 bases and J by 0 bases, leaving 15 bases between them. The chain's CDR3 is CASREGVPLSYEQYF. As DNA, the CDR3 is TGTGCCAGCAGAGAGGGGGTCCCCCTCTCCTACGAGCAGTACTTC.

CDR3 DNA sequence: TGCGCCAGCAGCACAGGGACATCCGAACTCTACTATGGCTACACCTTC. Protein product: CASSTGTSELYYGYTF. The chain recombines TRBV4-3 with TRBJ1-2, with TRBD1 as a possible D gene (6 bases). Per germline, CDR1 LGHNA and CDR2 YSLEER. The CDR3 has 16 residues. Trimming removed 5 bases at V and 3 bases at J, with 19 bases between.

The CDR3 here is CSASDQGYTEAFF. The DNA of the CDR3 is TGCAGTGCTTCCGACCAAGGGTACACTGAAGCTTTCTTT. The J gene is TRBJ1-1, the V gene TRBV20-1; D gene uncertain. V was shortened by 5 bases and J by 3 bases, with 13 bases between the two germline ends. Germline V gene lookup returns CDR1 DFQATT and CDR2 SNEGSKA (reference sequence). The CDR3 runs to 13 residues.

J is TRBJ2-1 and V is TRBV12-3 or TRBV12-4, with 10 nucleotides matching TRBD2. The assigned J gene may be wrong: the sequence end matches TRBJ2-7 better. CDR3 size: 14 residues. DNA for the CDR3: TGTGCCACCCGGACTAGCGGAGCCTACAATGAGCAGTACTTC. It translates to CATRTSGAYNEQYF.

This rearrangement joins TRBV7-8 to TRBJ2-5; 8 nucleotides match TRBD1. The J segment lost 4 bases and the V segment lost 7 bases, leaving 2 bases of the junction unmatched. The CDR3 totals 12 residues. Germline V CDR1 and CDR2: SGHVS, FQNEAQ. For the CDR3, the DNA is TGTGCCAGCACAGGGGGCAGAGAGACCCAGTACTTC. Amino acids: CASTGGRETQYF.

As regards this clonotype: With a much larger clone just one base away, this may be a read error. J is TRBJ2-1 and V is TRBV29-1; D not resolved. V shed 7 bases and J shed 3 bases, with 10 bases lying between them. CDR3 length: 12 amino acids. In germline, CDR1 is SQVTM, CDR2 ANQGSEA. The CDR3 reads CSAADGYNEQFF. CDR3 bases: TGCAGCGCGGCGGACGGCTACAATGAGCAGTTCTTC.

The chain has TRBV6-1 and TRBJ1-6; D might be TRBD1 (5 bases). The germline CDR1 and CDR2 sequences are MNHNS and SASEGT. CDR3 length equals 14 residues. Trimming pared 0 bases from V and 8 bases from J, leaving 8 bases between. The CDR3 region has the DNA TGTGCCAGCAGTGAAGCAGGGGTGGATTCACCCCTCCACTTT. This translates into CASSEAGVDSPLHF.

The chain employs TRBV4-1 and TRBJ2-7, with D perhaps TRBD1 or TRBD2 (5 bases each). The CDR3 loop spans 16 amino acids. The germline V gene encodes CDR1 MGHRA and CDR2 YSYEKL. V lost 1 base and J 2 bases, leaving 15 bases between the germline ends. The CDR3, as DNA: TGCGCCAGCAGCCAAGGGTTCCGGGACGGTCCCTACGAGCAGTACTTC. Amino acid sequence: CASSQGFRDGPYEQYF.

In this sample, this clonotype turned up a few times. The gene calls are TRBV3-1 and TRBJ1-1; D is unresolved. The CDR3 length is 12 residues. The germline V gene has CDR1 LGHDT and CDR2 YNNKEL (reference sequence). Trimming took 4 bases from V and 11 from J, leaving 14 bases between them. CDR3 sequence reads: CASSRSGNSAFF. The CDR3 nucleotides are TGTGCCAGCAGCCGATCAGGTAATTCGGCTTTCTTT.

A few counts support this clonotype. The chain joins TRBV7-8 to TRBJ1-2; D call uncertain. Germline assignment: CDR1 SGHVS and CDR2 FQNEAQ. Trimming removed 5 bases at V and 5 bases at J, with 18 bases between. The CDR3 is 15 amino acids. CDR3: CASSQTPEARYGYTF. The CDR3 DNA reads TGTGCCAGCAGCCAAACCCCGGAGGCGCGGTATGGCTACACCTTC.

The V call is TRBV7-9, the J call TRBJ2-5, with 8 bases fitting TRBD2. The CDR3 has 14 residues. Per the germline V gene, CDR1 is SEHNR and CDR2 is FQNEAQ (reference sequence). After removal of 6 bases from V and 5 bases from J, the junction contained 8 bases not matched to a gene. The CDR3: CASSLTSAGETQYF. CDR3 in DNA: TGTGCCAGCAGTTTGACTAGCGCCGGGGAGACCCAGTACTTC.

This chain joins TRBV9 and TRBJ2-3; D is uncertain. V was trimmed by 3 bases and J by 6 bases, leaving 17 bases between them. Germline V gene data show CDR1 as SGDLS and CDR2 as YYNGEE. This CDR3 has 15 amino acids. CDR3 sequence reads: CASSAYVRQGDTQYF. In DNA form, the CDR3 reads TGTGCCAGCAGCGCCTACGTAAGGCAAGGCGATACGCAGTATTTT.

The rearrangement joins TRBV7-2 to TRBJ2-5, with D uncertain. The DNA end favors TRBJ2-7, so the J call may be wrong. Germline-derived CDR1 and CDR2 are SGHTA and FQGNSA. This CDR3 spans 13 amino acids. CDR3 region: CASSFVGMNEQYF. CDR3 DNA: TGTGCCAGCAGCTTTGTTGGGATGAACGAGCAGTACTTC.

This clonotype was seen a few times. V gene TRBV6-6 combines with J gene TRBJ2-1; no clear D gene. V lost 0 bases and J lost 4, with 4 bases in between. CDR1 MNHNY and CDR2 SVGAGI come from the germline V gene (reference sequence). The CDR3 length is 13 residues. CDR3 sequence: CASSYSSYNEQFF. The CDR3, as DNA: TGTGCCAGCAGTTACTCGAGTTACAATGAGCAGTTCTTC.

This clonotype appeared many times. The CDR3: CSVGSGGNYNEQFF. Here the CDR3 DNA reads TGCAGCGTTGGTAGCGGGGGGAACTACAATGAGCAGTTCTTC. The chain combines TRBV29-1 with TRBJ2-1, with TRBD2 matching over 10 bases. After removal of 4 bases from V and 3 bases from J, the junction contained 3 bases not matched to a gene. From germline, CDR1 is SQVTM and CDR2 ANQGSEA. The length of the CDR3 is 14 residues.